This T cell receptor beta chain was sequenced for a study of blood T cell repertoires in COVID-19. Generated by immunoSEQ multiplex PCR, the TCRdb table keeps only in-frame clones and is missing some. The sample has a few hundred thousand clones, approximately 91% seen once. Trimming pared 0 bases from V and 7 bases from J, leaving 9 bases between. CDR3 length: 13 residues. Per germline, CDR1 LGHNA and CDR2 YSLEER. The source is a woman aged 40 to 50 who had recovered from COVID-19. Input material: PBMCs or T cells enriched from blood (not recorded which). The genes are TRBV4-3 and TRBJ1-1; maybe TRBD1 (6 bases). The CDR3 DNA reads TGCGCCAGCAGCCAAGACCAGGGGTATGAAGCTTTCTTT. Its protein is CASSQDQGYEAFF.